The TCR beta chain under discussion was sequenced for a study of PD-L1 blockade in urothelial cancer. The overall study: Blood analyses occurred 3 weeks (second dose) and 6 weeks post treatment start.

Germline lookup yields CDR1 SGHRS and CDR2 YFSETQ. There are 15 residues in the CDR3. V dropped 0 bases and J dropped 4; count of bases not matched to a gene: 3. Time point defined: pretreatment peripheral blood. Synthetic spike-ins, TCR analog templates, were added into each PCR. Using immunoSEQ multiplex PCR, the repertoire was profiled, and TCRdb retains in-frame clones only, with some absent. The sample lists approximately 90,000 clones; over 80% were seen once. The TCR comes from a man in his sixties with urothelial cancer. The starting material was PBMCs, obtained around atezolizumab (anti-PD-L1) treatment. The V and J genes are TRBV5-1 and TRBJ2-1; TRBD2 aligns across 8 bases. CDR3 sequence: CASSLGSGIYNEQFF. For the CDR3, the DNA is TGCGCCAGCAGCTTGGGTAGCGGGATATACAATGAGCAGTTCTTC.